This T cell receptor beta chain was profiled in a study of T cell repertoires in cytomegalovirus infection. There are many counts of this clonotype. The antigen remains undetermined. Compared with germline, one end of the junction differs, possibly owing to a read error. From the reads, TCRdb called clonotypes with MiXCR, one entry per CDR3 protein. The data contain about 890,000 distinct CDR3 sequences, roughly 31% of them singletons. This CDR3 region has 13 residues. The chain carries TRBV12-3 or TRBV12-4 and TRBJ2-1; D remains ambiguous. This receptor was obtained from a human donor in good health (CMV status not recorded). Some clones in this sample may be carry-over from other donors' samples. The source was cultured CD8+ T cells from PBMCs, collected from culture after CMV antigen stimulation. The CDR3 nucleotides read TGTGCCAGCAGCTTAGAACCCTACAATGAGCAGTTCTTC. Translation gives CASSLEPYNEQFF.